The 23 T cell receptor beta chains in this list originate from one sample, sequenced in a study of OX40 agonist ivuxolimab in advanced cancers. This table comes from immunoSEQ multiplex PCR, and its TCRdb copy is limited to in-frame clones, with some not included. Among approximately 77,000 clones listed, 90% were seen once. The sample consisted of CD4+ or CD8+ T cells sorted from blood, taken in a trial of the OX40 agonist ivuxolimab. Receptors originate from an adult with an advanced solid tumor such as melanoma, head and neck, liver or kidney cancer.

V gene TRBV6-6 combines with J gene TRBJ2-6; D is ambiguous. Trimming removed 8 bases from V and 0 bases from J, with 5 bases in between. Germline CDR1 MNHNY, CDR2 SVGAGI (reference sequence). This CDR3 is built from 13 residues. The CDR3 spells CASGRSGANVLTF. The CDR3 region has the DNA TGTGCCAGCGGTCGCTCTGGGGCCAACGTCCTGACTTTC.

This clone was detected once. The DNA for the CDR3 is TGTGCCAGCAGCCCCCAGGCGGCGGGGCTAGAGACCCAGTACTTC. This gives the protein CASSPQAAGLETQYF. The J gene is TRBJ2-5, the V gene TRBV2, with D possibly TRBD2 on 6 matching bases. This CDR3 has 15 amino acids. Trimming stripped 6 bases from V and 4 bases from J, with 18 bases between. The germline gives CDR1 SNHLY, CDR2 FYNNEI.

V gene TRBV5-1 combines with J gene TRBJ2-3, with 15 bases matching TRBD2. The CDR3 totals 19 residues. The germline CDR1 and CDR2 sequences are SGHRS and YFSETQ. The junction had 9 bases not matched to a gene; V was cut back by 2 bases and J by 2 bases. CDR3 amino acids: CASSFGGLAGGGSTDTQYF. In DNA form, the CDR3 reads TGCGCCAGCAGCTTCGGTGGACTAGCGGGAGGGGGGTCCACAGATACGCAGTATTTT.

The V call is TRBV28, the J call TRBJ1-3; tentatively, D is TRBD1 (5 bases). Germline V gene sequence: CDR1 MDHEN, CDR2 SYDVKM. V was trimmed by 7 bases and J by 1 base, leaving 11 bases between them. The CDR3 has 14 amino acids. CDR3 DNA sequence: TGTGCCAGCATGTCCAGGGCTTCTGGAAACACCATATATTTT. Its translation: CASMSRASGNTIYF. Complete variable domain (other parts from reference TRBV28 and TRBJ1-3): DVKVTQSSRYLVKRTGEKVFLECVQDMDHENMFWYRQDPGLGLRLIYFSYDVKMKEKGDIPEGYSVSREKKERFSLILESASTNQTSMYLCASMSRASGNTIYFGEGSWLTVV.

The gene calls are TRBV6-5 and TRBJ2-4; TRBD2 might be the D (7 bases). The CDR3 loop spans 15 amino acids. Trimming took off 2 bases at V and 6 bases at J, with 14 bases between the two ends. The germline V gene has CDR1 MNHEY and CDR2 SVGAGI. CDR3 in amino acids: CASSYGGASINIQYF. The DNA for the CDR3 is TGTGCCAGCAGTTACGGGGGGGCCTCGATAAACATTCAGTACTTC.

The rearrangement joins TRBV28 to TRBJ2-1, with 7 positions matching TRBD1. The V gene's germline CDR1 is MDHEN and CDR2 SYDVKM. The CDR3 runs 14 residues. V shed 7 bases, J shed 0 bases, and the junction held 3 bases outside the gene matches. The CDR3 DNA sequence: TGTGCCAGCAACAGGGGAAACTCCTACAATGAGCAGTTCTTC. Translated: CASNRGNSYNEQFF.

This chain joins TRBV11-2 and TRBJ2-7, with 7 bases matching TRBD1. Germline CDR1 is SGHAT and CDR2 is FQNNGV. The CDR3 has 13 amino acids. Trimming cost V 1 base and J 6 bases; bases outside gene matches: 3. CDR3 bases: TGTGCCAGCAGCTTAGCTAGGACAGGCGAGCAGTACTTC. Its protein is CASSLARTGEQYF.

V and J are TRBV10-3 and TRBJ2-3; D remains unclear. Trimming left V 1 base short and J 4 bases short, with 6 bases between. The CDR3 is made up of 13 amino acids. Germline V gene sequence: CDR1 ENHRY, CDR2 SYGVKD. In DNA form, the CDR3 reads TGTGCCATCAGTGAGTTCGGTTCAGATACGCAGTATTTT. This sequence encodes CAISEFGSDTQYF.

This clone was detected only once. Written as DNA, the CDR3 is TGCGCCAGCAGCTCATCCGGGACAGACACTGAAGCTTTCTTT. Translated, it gives CASSSSGTDTEAFF. The genes are TRBV5-1 and TRBJ1-1; 7 nucleotides agree with TRBD1. CDR1 is SGHRS and CDR2 is YFSETQ in the germline V gene. Trimming took 3 bases from V and 3 from J; bases not matched to a gene: 5. CDR3 length: 14 amino acids.

J is TRBJ1-5 and V is TRBV2, with 7 bases fitting TRBD1. J lost 4 bases, V lost 3 bases, and 3 bases had no gene match. This CDR3 region has 14 residues. Per the germline V gene, CDR1 is SNHLY and CDR2 is FYNNEI. As DNA, the CDR3 is TGTGCCAGCAGTGACCGGGACAGTAATCAGCCCCAGCATTTT. Amino acids: CASSDRDSNQPQHF.

The rearrangement links TRBV11-3 to TRBJ1-3; 8 positions agree with TRBD1. CDR1 is SGHNT, CDR2 YENEEA, per germline. The CDR3 is 18 amino acids. V lost 2 bases, J lost 0 bases, and 9 bases stayed unmatched. CDR3 bases: TGTGCCAGCAGCTTAAAGGGACAGGACCTCTTCTCTGGAAACACCATATATTTT. It encodes CASSLKGQDLFSGNTIYF.

The chain recombines TRBV7-6 with TRBJ1-4, with TRBD1 matching over 10 bases. Germline lookup yields CDR1 SGHVS and CDR2 FNYEAQ. With 4 bases clipped from V and 12 bases from J, the junction kept 17 bases outside the gene matches. There are 17 residues in the CDR3. CDR3 amino acids: CASSSLLPGQGRQELFF. CDR3 DNA: TGTGCCAGCAGCTCGCTCCTACCGGGACAGGGGCGTCAAGAACTGTTTTTT.

This rearrangement joins TRBV7-9 to TRBJ2-1, with D perhaps matching TRBD2 (7 bases). The CDR3 is 17 residues long. Germline V gene lookup returns CDR1 SEHNR and CDR2 FQNEAQ (reference sequence). The V end lost 5 bases, the J end lost 8 bases, and 25 bases lay between the germline ends. The CDR3 nucleotides read TGTGCCAGCAGCCCCCGAGGAGGGGGGGCACTTTCGGATGAGCAGTTCTTC. This gives the protein CASSPRGGGALSDEQFF.

The chain is built from TRBV7-6 and TRBJ2-2, with D possibly matching TRBD1 (6 bases). The V end was cut by 2 bases, the J end by 7 bases, with 14 bases between. Germline loops: CDR1 SGHVS, CDR2 FNYEAQ. The CDR3 length is 15 residues. The chain's CDR3 is CASSLLPGANGELFF. The CDR3 DNA is TGTGCCAGCAGCTTACTCCCAGGGGCGAACGGGGAGCTGTTTTTT. Drawing the rest from reference TRBV7-6 and TRBJ2-2, the complete variable domain is GAGVSQSPRYKVTKRGQDVALRCDPISGHVSLYWYRQALGQGPEFLTYFNYEAQQDKSGLPNDRFSAERPEGSISTLTIQRTEQRDSAMYRCASSLLPGANGELFFGEGSRLTVL.

This chain uses TRBV5-1 with TRBJ2-6; 8 bases map to TRBD2. Trimming at V came to 2 bases and at J to 0 bases, leaving 4 bases not matched to a gene. This CDR3 spans 17 amino acids. Germline CDR1 is SGHRS and CDR2 is YFSETQ. CDR3 in DNA: TGCGCCAGCAGCTTAGCGGGGGCGTACTCTGGGGCCAACGTCCTGACTTTC. The encoded protein is CASSLAGAYSGANVLTF.

This rearrangement joins TRBV14 to TRBJ2-1, with unresolved D. Germline-derived CDR1 and CDR2 are SGHDN and FVKESK. The V gene lost 1 base and the J gene lost 1 base, with 2 bases spanning the gap. The CDR3 runs to 13 residues. The CDR3, as DNA: TGTGCCAGCAGCCAAGTGTCCTACAATGAGCAGTTCTTC. This translates into CASSQVSYNEQFF.

The chain combines TRBV11-1 with TRBJ1-1; D possibly corresponds to TRBD1 (5 bases). CDR1 and CDR2 from the germline V gene are SGHAT and FQDESV (reference sequence). The CDR3 extends over 13 amino acids. V was pared by 2 bases and J by 3 bases, with 7 bases between. CDR3 in DNA: TGTGCCAGCAGCTTAATCAGGGACACTGAAGCTTTCTTT. This sequence encodes CASSLIRDTEAFF.

This clone has just one count. A read error may account for a junction end that differs from germline. The chain recombines TRBV11-3 with TRBJ2-1; no reliable D call. This CDR3 comprises 17 residues. Looked up from germline, CDR1 is SGHNT and CDR2 is YENEEA. This chain's CDR3 is CASSLEDSPGGSNEQFF. The CDR3 DNA reads as TGTGCCAGCAGTTTAGAGGATTCACCGGGTGGGTCAAATGAGCAGTTCTTC.

This sequence joins TRBV19 and TRBJ2-2; tentatively, D is TRBD2 (5 bases). The V gene lost 4 bases and the J gene lost 4 bases, with 10 bases spanning the gap. CDR1 is LNHDA, CDR2 SQIVND, per germline (reference sequence). The CDR3 consists of 14 residues. The CDR3 DNA sequence: TGTGCCAGTAGTAATCCAACTAGCACCGGGGAGCTGTTTTTT. Encoded protein: CASSNPTSTGELFF.

This chain connects TRBV10-3 to TRBJ2-5; possible D gene TRBD2, 5 bases. CDR3 length: 13 residues. Trimming removed 0 bases from V and 9 bases from J, with 11 bases in between. Germline CDR1 reads ENHRY; CDR2 reads SYGVKD. CDR3 protein: CAISESPQRAQYF. The CDR3 nucleotides read TGTGCCATCAGTGAGTCCCCCCAGAGGGCCCAGTACTTC.

DNA of the CDR3: TGTGCCAGCACTGGGACGGGGGTTAATGGCTACACCTTC. This gives the protein CASTGTGVNGYTF. J is TRBJ1-2 and V is TRBV6-5; D possibly corresponds to TRBD1 (5 bases). Per germline, CDR1 MNHEY and CDR2 SVGAGI. The length of the CDR3 is 13 residues. Trimming left V 7 bases short and J 6 bases short, with 15 bases between.

The V and J genes are TRBV11-3 and TRBJ2-4, with 13 bases lining up with TRBD2. The CDR3 spans 16 residues. The V and J ends lost 5 bases and 7 bases, in that order; junction bases with no gene match: 8. Germline V gene sequence: CDR1 SGHNT, CDR2 YENEEA. In nucleotides, the CDR3 is TGTGCCAGCAGCCAACTAGCGGGGGGGCCTTGGAACATTCAGTACTTC. As protein: CASSQLAGGPWNIQYF. The full variable domain, with the rest looked up from reference TRBV11-3 and TRBJ2-4, is EAGVVQSPRYKIIEKKQPVAFWCNPISGHNTLYWYLQNLGQGPELLIRYENEEAVDDSQLPKDRFSAERLKGVDSTLKIQPAELGDSAVYLCASSQLAGGPWNIQYFGAGTRLSVL.

The CDR3, as DNA: TGTGCCAGCTCACCACGGAGCTCAGGGGGCGGCACTGAAGCTTTCTTT. Translating it yields CASSPRSSGGGTEAFF. The J gene is TRBJ1-1, the V gene TRBV18, with 8 bases lining up with TRBD1. From germline, CDR1 is KGHSH and CDR2 LQKENI. The CDR3 sequence is 16 residues long. V shed 1 base and J 4 bases; nucleotides not matched to a gene: 8.